This T cell receptor beta chain was sequenced during a study of blood T cells in healthy people across ages (dated by TCRdb to the mid-2010s). For the study in its entirety: In model experiments, template switching captured roughly one uniquely barcoded TCR beta cDNA molecule for every two T cells. The study measured age-related changes in TCR beta repertoire diversity using deep sequencing normalized with unique cDNA molecular identifiers. Donors were grouped into four age groups: young (average 16 years), middle-aged (around 39), aged (62) and long-lived (approximately 81). To avoid experimental bias, donors of different ages were spread randomly across the sequencing lanes. Using the same blood draw, the study looked at two additional independent replicas of 1 million unique cDNA reads for two donors, one aged 18 to 30 and the other aged 80 or older.

Results and caveats for the whole study, not just this receptor: A strong correlation was found between observed TCR beta diversity and the percentage of naive T cells measured by flow cytometry. Compared with the aged group, the long-lived group had more naive CD4+ T cells, fewer expanded clones and increased TCR diversity, suggesting age selection. The CMV infection status of donors was not known, potentially confounding age-related changes in expanded clonotypes. Total diversity estimates from one million sequenced T cells were considered lower bounds and underestimates. As age increased, observed TCR beta diversity per million T cells dropped in a roughly linear way, and a significant reduction was already evident by age 40. Conclusive comparison of naive and antigen-experienced compartments was prevented by the profiling of bulk unsorted PBMCs.

Systemically healthy Caucasian individuals from Russia, 35 to 50 in total and aged about 6 to 95 years, were included as donors. Approximately 11 milliliters of peripheral blood were drawn from each donor into EDTA-treated Vacutainer tubes. PBMCs were isolated by Ficoll-Paque density-gradient centrifugation, with at least 6 million obtained per sample. Total RNA was extracted from PBMCs with Trizol reagent, with at least 5 micrograms obtained per sample. Naive CD45RAhigh/CD27high T cell percentages were measured by flow cytometry on a PBMC aliquot from every donor. The CDR3 runs 16 amino acids, cysteine and phenylalanine included. Left in the record is the CDR3 DNA by itself, 48 bases read in frame from the first base. CDR1 and CDR2, per the germline V gene, are LGHNA and YSLEER. Clipping removes 0 bases from V and 3 bases from J, with 7 as the unmatched junction base count. The sample holds a few counts of this clonotype. Its cognate antigen has yet to be identified. There are no base qualities to consult, and no much larger clone falls within one base.

Library creation used 5' RACE. A second PCR of roughly 7 to 11 cycles was performed with a sample-barcoded 5' primer and a J-beta primer mix. A template-switch 5' adaptor carrying 12 random nucleotides introduced a unique molecular identifier onto each TCR beta cDNA molecule. Each sample yielded at least 2.5 million CDR3-containing paired-end reads. The Mint cDNA synthesis kit, primed by a TRBC-specific oligonucleotide, was used to synthesize first-strand cDNA from all RNA. Following uracil-DNA glycosylase treatment, all cDNA underwent a first 18-cycle PCR with the universal primers M1SS and BC2_uni_R. For the original study's pipeline: For normalization, 1 million high-quality reads were randomly selected from each sample, with every read carrying a distinct molecular identifier. Reads sharing molecular identifiers were discarded rather than binned into consensus sequences. MiTCR, with a Q25 quality threshold and the strictest error-elimination algorithm, was used for CDR3 identification, clonotype clustering and error correction. A nonparametric unseen species model with Euler transformation was used to estimate a lower bound on total TCR beta diversity. TCRdb reanalyzed the raw reads on its own, using fastp at Q25 for trimming and MiXCR for clone calling, and kept in-frame beta chains. Every distinct CDR3 protein forms one entry, paired with its most common genes and DNA. In this record, the V and J calls reflect TCRdb's handling and not the investigators' own analysis. This sample gives approximately 1,700,000 distinct CDR3 sequences in total; about two fifths of them show up just once. Roughly 23% of the sample goes to the ten largest clones.

The chain employs TRBV4-3 and TRBJ2-7; a stretch of 8 junction bases matches TRBD1. The sample consisted of blood. This receptor was obtained from a human donor in good health. In nucleotides, the sequence is TGCGCCAGCAGCCAAGAGTCTACAGGGGGAAGCTACGAGCAGTACTTC. This gives the protein CASSQESTGGSYEQYF.